The TCR beta chain under discussion was sequenced for a study of brain metastases from non-small cell lung cancer. Study-wide findings and caveats: Paired brain metastases and primary tumors largely shared TCR repertoires. Compared with primary tumors, brain metastases showed less T-cell infiltration.

CDR1 and CDR2 from the germline V gene are MNHEY and SMNVEV (reference sequence). CDR3 length: 15 amino acids. V was shortened by 1 base and J by 8 bases, with 15 bases between the two germline ends. Assay: immunoSEQ multiplex PCR; the TCRdb copy retains only in-frame clones and omits some. The sample contains thousands of clones, about four fifths of which appear only once. Notes on this clone: What it binds is unknown.

This sequence originates from a donor at least 40 years old with non-small cell lung cancer. The material sequenced was primary lung tumor tissue. J is TRBJ2-1 and V is TRBV27, with D perhaps TRBD1 or TRBD2 (5 bases each). In DNA form, the CDR3 reads TGTGCCAGCAGTTTATATCCGACGGGGCAGTATGAGCAGTTCTTC. The encoded protein is CASSLYPTGQYEQFF.